A single sample gave rise to the 4 T cell receptor beta chains below, sequenced in a study of T cell repertoires in cytomegalovirus infection. TCRdb recomputed calls from the reads with MiXCR, one row per CDR3 protein. The sample has approximately 910,000 distinct CDR3 sequences, around 32% seen once. These receptors' targets are unknown. Sequenced material: cultured CD8+ T cells from PBMCs, taken from culture after CMV antigen stimulation. These receptors all stem from a human donor in good health (CMV status not recorded). Some clones in this sample may be carry-over from other donors' samples.

The chain uses TRBV19 and TRBJ2-1; 8 nucleotides align to TRBD2. CDR1 is LNHDA and CDR2 is SQIVND in the germline V gene (reference sequence). The junction had 7 bases not matched to a gene; V was cut back by 3 bases and J by 0 bases. This CDR3 is built from 17 residues. The chain's CDR3 is CASSIVERGYSYNEQFF. The CDR3 DNA sequence: TGTGCCAGTAGTATTGTCGAGCGGGGGTACTCCTACAATGAGCAGTTCTTC.

This clonotype was seen only a few times. This chain connects TRBV29-1 to TRBJ1-2, with a possible D match to TRBD1 (6 bases). Trimming left V 0 bases short and J 4 bases short, with 33 bases between. In germline, CDR1 is SQVTM, CDR2 ANQGSEA. This CDR3 contains 21 residues. The CDR3: CSVEERDITHVSFNQVYGYTF. In DNA, the CDR3 is TGCAGCGTTGAAGAGCGGGACATCACGCATGTGTCCTTCAACCAAGTCTATGGCTACACCTTC.

The CDR3 nucleotides read TGCGCCAGCAGCCACCAACTACTAGCGGGGGATGAGCAGTTCTTC. It codes for CASSHQLLAGDEQFF. The chain combines TRBV4-3 with TRBJ2-1; 11 nucleotides agree with TRBD2. V lost 3 bases and J lost 8; bases outside the gene matches: 6. The CDR3 consists of 15 residues. The V gene's germline CDR1 is LGHNA and CDR2 YSLEER.

Only a few counts were recorded for this clonotype. The gene calls are TRBV19 and TRBJ2-7; 10 bases map to TRBD1. J lost 3 bases, V lost 3 bases, and 5 bases had no gene match. Germline loops: CDR1 LNHDA, CDR2 SQIVND (reference sequence). The CDR3 is made up of 15 amino acids. The CDR3 DNA reads as TGTGCCAGTAGTATCGGACAGGGGGGATTCTACGAGCAGTACGTC. Translated: CASSIGQGGFYEQYV.